Following are 17 T cell receptor beta chains from one sample sequenced in a study of OX40 agonist ivuxolimab in advanced cancers. Sequenced by immunoSEQ multiplex PCR; TCRdb stores in-frame clones only, minus some. The sample includes over 55,000 clones, about 91% of them seen just once. The material was CD4+ or CD8+ T cells sorted from blood, obtained in a trial of the OX40 agonist ivuxolimab. Source of these receptors: an adult with an advanced solid tumor such as melanoma, head and neck, liver or kidney cancer.

The chain links TRBV11-2 to TRBJ2-1, with 8 positions matching TRBD2. CDR1 is SGHAT, CDR2 FQNNGV, per germline. The CDR3 has 12 amino acids. Trimming took 11 bases from V and 13 from J; bases not matched to a gene: 13. In nucleotides, the CDR3 is TGTGCCCCGTCCCCCGAGCGGGAGTTACAGTTCTTC. It is translated as CAPSPERELQFF.

The chain has TRBV13 and TRBJ2-5, with TRBD1 matching over 7 bases. The J call is in doubt because the DNA end fits TRBJ2-7 better. The CDR3 is 17 amino acids. Germline CDR1 reads PRHDT; CDR2 reads FYEKMQ (reference sequence). Written as DNA, the CDR3 is TGTGCCAGCAGCTTAGGTACCCGACAGGGAGACTCCTACGAGCAGTACTTC. This encodes CASSLGTRQGDSYEQYF.

The sample holds one count of this clone. This chain links TRBV20-1 with TRBJ2-3, with D perhaps TRBD1 (5 bases). Germline loops: CDR1 DFQATT, CDR2 SNEGSKA (reference sequence). This CDR3 spans 11 amino acids. Trimming cost V 2 bases and J 9 bases, with 9 bases left between them. CDR3 DNA sequence: TGCAGTGCTAGATCAGGGATCACGCAGTATTTT. This codes for CSARSGITQYF.

The chain couples TRBV28 to TRBJ1-1; perhaps TRBD1 as D (6 bases). Germline CDR1 is MDHEN and CDR2 is SYDVKM. The CDR3 runs 15 residues. With 9 bases removed from V and 1 base from J, the gap between germline ends came to 18 bases. CDR3 in amino acids: CASPPGGMENTEAFF. The DNA for the CDR3 is TGTGCCAGTCCGCCTGGGGGCATGGAGAACACTGAAGCTTTCTTT.

The genes are TRBV30 and TRBJ2-7; TRBD2 matches 13 bases. Germline lookup yields CDR1 GTSNPN and CDR2 SVGIG (reference sequence). The CDR3 totals 14 residues. V lost 5 bases, J lost 10 bases, and 11 bases stayed unmatched. This CDR3 is CAWGAGTSGNRQYF. For the CDR3, the DNA is TGTGCCTGGGGGGCCGGGACTAGCGGGAATCGACAGTACTTC.

This rearrangement joins TRBV11-1 to TRBJ1-1; D not resolved. V lost 1 base and J 0 bases, leaving 12 bases between the germline ends. Germline CDR1 reads SGHAT; CDR2 reads FQDESV (reference sequence). This CDR3 region has 16 residues. CDR3 residues: CASSLVAGGMNTEAFF. The CDR3, as DNA: TGTGCCAGCAGCTTAGTGGCGGGAGGGATGAACACTGAAGCTTTCTTT.

CDR3 coding DNA: TGTGCCAGCAGCTTAGCCGGGACAGGGCGCGAGGAGACCCAGTACTTC. Encoded protein: CASSLAGTGREETQYF. The genes are TRBV11-2 and TRBJ2-5; 9 nucleotides match TRBD1. V lost 1 base and J lost 5; bases outside the gene matches: 8. CDR3 length equals 16 residues. Per germline, CDR1 SGHAT and CDR2 FQNNGV.

The genes are TRBV15 and TRBJ2-3; D gene uncertain. The germline V gene has CDR1 LNHNV and CDR2 YYDKDF (reference sequence). The V and J ends lost 0 bases and 5 bases respectively, with 6 bases between them. The CDR3 has 13 amino acids. CDR3 amino acids: CATSRDKEDTQYF. In nucleotides, the CDR3 is TGTGCCACCAGCAGAGATAAGGAAGATACGCAGTATTTT. Looking up the rest from reference TRBV15 and TRBJ2-3 gives the full variable domain: DAMVIQNPRYQVTQFGKPVTLSCSQTLNHNVMYWYQQKSSQAPKLLFHYYDKDFNNEADTPDNFQSRRPNTSFCFLDIRSPGLGDTAMYLCATSRDKEDTQYFGPGTRLTVL.

This clone was observed a handful of times. The rearrangement links TRBV2 to TRBJ2-5; 8 nucleotides align to TRBD1. The junction had 8 bases not matched to a gene; V was cut back by 4 bases and J by 7 bases. Germline V gene lookup returns CDR1 SNHLY and CDR2 FYNNEI. The CDR3 runs 14 residues. The DNA for the CDR3 is TGTGCCAGCAGTGTTGCAGGGGGCATGTTGACCCAGTACTTC. It codes for CASSVAGGMLTQYF. The complete variable domain, with remaining parts taken from reference TRBV2 and TRBJ2-5, reads EPEVTQTPSHQVTQMGQEVILRCVPISNHLYFYWYRQILGQKVEFLVSFYNNEISEKSEIFDDQFSVERPDGSNFTLKIRSTKLEDSAMYFCASSVAGGMLTQYFGPGTRLLVL.

This clone was seen a few times. The genes are TRBV7-9 and TRBJ2-5, with TRBD1 matching 8 bases. The germline V gene has CDR1 SEHNR and CDR2 FQNEAQ (reference sequence). The junction had 9 bases not matched to a gene; V was cut back by 1 base and J by 5 bases. This CDR3 spans 16 amino acids. DNA for the CDR3: TGTGCCAGCAGCTTAGAGGCAGGGGGCGTGAAGGAGACCCAGTACTTC. Residues: CASSLEAGGVKETQYF.

This clone came up once. This chain connects TRBV18 to TRBJ2-3, with D unclear. CDR3 length: 14 residues. Trimming removed 2 bases from V and 4 bases from J, with 10 bases in between. Germline V gene data show CDR1 as KGHSH and CDR2 as LQKENI. CDR3 loop: CASSPGTGSDTQYF. The CDR3 DNA sequence: TGTGCCAGCTCACCAGGAACCGGGTCAGATACGCAGTATTTT. The full variable domain, in which reference TRBV18 and TRBJ2-3 provide the parts outside the CDR3, is NAGVMQNPRHLVRRRGQEARLRCSPMKGHSHVYWYRQLPEEGLKFMVYLQKENIIDESGMPKERFSAEFPKEGPSILRIQQVVRGDSAAYFCASSPGTGSDTQYFGPGTRLTVL.

The chain joins TRBV30 to TRBJ1-2; D possibly corresponds to TRBD1 (5 bases). CDR3 length: 13 amino acids. With 0 bases removed from V and 7 bases from J, the gap between germline ends came to 12 bases. Germline V gives CDR1 GTSNPN, CDR2 SVGIG (reference sequence). CDR3 DNA sequence: TGTGCCTGGAGTGTGCAGGGATTCCGTGGCTACACCTTC. Amino acids: CAWSVQGFRGYTF.

With respect to this clone: An end of the junction differs from the germline gene, which may be a read error. V is TRBV7-8 and J is TRBJ2-2; unclear D gene. This CDR3 comprises 14 residues. Looked up from germline, CDR1 is SGHVS and CDR2 is FQNEAQ. The CDR3 coding sequence is TGTGCCAGCAGCTCCGGCGCGAAAACCGGGGAGCTGTTTTTT. Protein sequence: CASSSGAKTGELFF.

This rearrangement joins TRBV5-4 to TRBJ1-1; TRBD1 is a possible D gene (5 bases). V shed 3 bases and J shed 5 bases, with 11 bases lying between them. Germline CDR1 and CDR2: SGHNT and YYREEE (reference sequence). The length of the CDR3 is 13 residues. In nucleotides, the CDR3 is TGTGCCAGCAGCTATTCCGGGGGGACTGAAGCTTTCTTT. It encodes CASSYSGGTEAFF.

This rearrangement joins TRBV5-1 to TRBJ1-2, with D possibly matching TRBD1 (6 bases). Per germline, CDR1 SGHRS and CDR2 YFSETQ. The V end was cut by 3 bases, the J end by 5 bases, with 14 bases between. The CDR3 is 14 amino acids. CDR3: CASSWEDSSYGYTF. Written as DNA, the CDR3 is TGCGCCAGCAGCTGGGAGGACAGTAGTTATGGCTACACCTTC. The full variable domain, rest sourced from reference TRBV5-1 and TRBJ1-2, is KAGVTQTPRYLIKTRGQQVTLSCSPISGHRSVSWYQQTPGQGLQFLFEYFSETQRNKGNFPGRFSGRQFSNSRSEMNVSTLELGDSALYLCASSWEDSSYGYTFGSGTRLTVV.

The rearrangement links TRBV21-1 to TRBJ2-3; the table's D call TRBD2 went unverified against the DNA. TRBV21-1 is a pseudogene segment. This CDR3 is 19 amino acids long. The CDR3 DNA sequence: TGTGCCAGCAGCAACAAATATATGGGGACTAGCGGGAGGGCAGATACGCAGTATTTT. Translation: CASSNKYMGTSGRADTQYF.

The rearrangement links TRBV7-8 to TRBJ1-2; 9 bases are shared with TRBD1. This CDR3 has 14 residues. Trimming removed 5 bases from V and 3 bases from J; junction bases left unmatched: 4. The V gene's germline CDR1 is SGHVS and CDR2 FQNEAQ. The CDR3 spells CASSEGQGDYGYTF. The DNA of the CDR3 is TGTGCCAGCAGCGAGGGACAGGGCGACTATGGCTACACCTTC.